This is a list of T cell receptor beta chains from one sample in a study of immune heterogeneity within non-small cell lung tumors. In TCRdb, the multiplex PCR reads were re-called with MiXCR into one record per CDR3 protein. The sample includes around 29,000 distinct CDR3 sequences, around 28% of them seen just once. Material: lung tumor tissue. The receptors here all came from a man aged 35-49 years with non-small cell lung cancer. Both conserved end residues are part of each CDR3. The order of the fields is D gene, J gene, V gene, clone size, CDR3 protein, CDR3 DNA. D genes are given only for firm matches. Part of the rows lack a size; the others show once, few, many or a class for expanded clones.

.	TRBJ1-5	TRBV10-1	many	CASSESGGLCNQPQHF	TGCGCCAGCAGTGAGTCGGGGGGTCTTTGCAATCAGCCCCAGCATTTT
.	TRBJ2-3	TRBV14	many	CASSQGISRSTDTQYF	TGTGCCAGCAGCCAAGGGATTAGCCGAAGCACAGATACGCAGTATTTT
TRBD1	TRBJ2-7	TRBV6-4	.	CAGDPRQGTYEQYF	TGTGCCGGCGACCCAAGACAGGGAACCTACGAGCAGTACTTC
.	TRBJ2-3	TRBV6-2/TRBV6-3	.	CASRDWGDTQYF	TGTGCCAGCAGAGACTGGGGAGATACGCAGTATTTT
.	TRBJ1-6	TRBV20-1	many	CSAHRDANSPLHF	TGCAGTGCCCACCGGGACGCAAATTCACCCCTCCACTTT
.	TRBJ2-7	TRBV11-2	few	CASSLDSEQYF	TGTGCCAGCAGCTTAGATTCCGAGCAGTACTTC
TRBD2	TRBJ2-5	TRBV3-1	.	CASSQEIAGGETQYF	TGTGCCAGCAGCCAAGAAATAGCGGGCGGAGAGACCCAGTACTTC
TRBD1	TRBJ2-5	TRBV20-1	.	CSSTGTADVKTQYF	TGCAGTTCTACCGGGACAGCGGACGTGAAGACCCAGTACTTC
.	TRBJ2-7	TRBV7-2	.	CASSLEGQYYEQYF	TGTGCCAGCAGCTTAGAAGGGCAGTACTACGAGCAGTACTTC
.	TRBJ1-5	TRBV5-6	many	CASSLWGWSNQPQHF	TGTGCCAGCAGCCTTTGGGGGTGGAGCAATCAGCCCCAGCATTTT
.	TRBJ2-5	TRBV29-1	.	CSVGGYLETQYF	TGCAGCGTTGGGGGGTACCTAGAGACCCAGTACTTC
.	TRBJ2-7	TRBV7-2	many	CASSLHEGPYEQYF	TGTGCCAGCAGCCTCCACGAAGGACCCTACGAGCAGTACTTC
.	TRBJ1-5	TRBV6-2/TRBV6-3	.	CASSARGGSGQPQHF	TGTGCCAGCAGTGCCCGGGGGGGTTCCGGTCAGCCCCAGCATTTT
TRBD2	TRBJ2-2	TRBV7-3	.	CASSYRGLAGGSGELFF	TGTGCCAGCAGCTACCGAGGACTAGCGGGAGGGTCCGGGGAGCTGTTTTTT
.	TRBJ1-1	TRBV28	.	CASINDVSEAFF	TGTGCCAGCATCAATGACGTGTCGGAAGCTTTCTTT
.	TRBJ1-6	TRBV30	many	CAWSVLGSPLHF	TGTGCCTGGAGTGTACTGGGGTCACCCCTCCACTTT
.	TRBJ2-7	TRBV6-2/TRBV6-3	many	CASSPRGLGLYEQYF	TGTGCCAGCAGTCCCAGGGGACTGGGCCTCTACGAGCAGTACTTC
.	TRBJ1-6	TRBV6-6	.	CASSYSIGPGAGESPLHF	TGTGCCAGCAGTTACTCGATCGGCCCCGGGGCGGGAGAATCACCCCTCCACTTT
.	TRBJ2-3	TRBV27	medium-sized	CASSWNDLTDTQYF	TGTGCCAGCAGTTGGAACGATCTCACAGATACGCAGTATTTT
.	TRBJ1-4	TRBV25-1	.	CASSDPDVDEILFF	TGTGCCAGCAGTGATCCCGACGTTGATGAAATACTGTTTTTT
TRBD2	TRBJ2-3	TRBV12-5	few	CASGLGTSGRADTQYF	TGTGCTAGTGGTTTGGGGACTAGCGGGAGGGCAGATACGCAGTATTTT
.	TRBJ2-5	TRBV7-6	.	CASSFGGQGETQYF	TGTGCCAGCAGCTTCGGAGGGCAGGGGGAGACCCAGTACTTC
.	TRBJ2-2	TRBV3-1	few	CASSQWGLADFNTGELFF	TGTGCCAGCAGCCAATGGGGGCTAGCGGACTTTAACACCGGGGAGCTGTTTTTT
TRBD1	TRBJ1-1	TRBV9	.	CASSANRGGTEAFF	TGTGCCAGCAGCGCAAACAGGGGAGGCACTGAAGCTTTCTTT
.	TRBJ2-5	TRBV5-1	few	CASSVVGQETQYF	TGCGCCAGCAGCGTAGTTGGACAAGAGACCCAGTACTTC
TRBD1	TRBJ2-7	TRBV10-3	medium-sized	CAISEHREGQGTLREQYF	TGTGCCATCAGTGAACACCGCGAGGGACAGGGGACCCTACGGGAGCAGTACTTC
.	TRBJ1-2	TRBV6-1	many	CASRETGFGYTF	TGTGCCAGCAGGGAAACGGGGTTTGGCTACACCTTC
.	TRBJ2-7	TRBV7-2	.	CASSLWTVYEQYF	TGTGCCAGCAGCTTATGGACTGTATACGAGCAGTACTTC
TRBD1	TRBJ2-3	TRBV7-3	few	CASSWDSRTDTQYF	TGTGCCAGCAGCTGGGACAGCCGCACAGATACGCAGTATTTT
.	TRBJ2-1	TRBV12-3/TRBV12-4	many	CASSLDTHNEQFF	TGTGCCAGCAGTTTAGACACCCACAATGAGCAGTTCTTC
TRBD1	TRBJ2-7	TRBV24-1	many	CATSALSRDRGYEQYF	TGTGCCACCAGTGCCTTAAGTCGGGACAGGGGCTACGAGCAGTACTTC
.	TRBJ1-4	TRBV9	medium-sized	CASSVGGGNEKLFF	TGTGCCAGCAGCGTAGGGGGCGGTAATGAAAAACTGTTTTTT
.	TRBJ1-6	TRBV3-1	.	CASSRSNSPLHF	TGTGCCAGCAGCCGATCGAATTCACCCCTCCACTTT
.	TRBJ2-6	TRBV5-1	many	CASSLANSGANVLTF	TGCGCCAGCAGCTTGGCGAACTCTGGGGCCAACGTCCTGACTTTC
TRBD2	TRBJ2-1	TRBV7-2	few	CASSATPSGIYNEQFF	TGTGCCAGCAGCGCCACCCCTAGCGGCATTTACAATGAGCAGTTCTTC
TRBD2	TRBJ2-7	TRBV6-1	many	CASRPVAGGTSEQYF	TGTGCCAGCAGACCAGTAGCGGGAGGAACCAGCGAGCAGTACTTC
.	TRBJ2-3	TRBV6-2/TRBV6-3	.	CASSYRGTDTQYF	TGTGCCAGCAGTTACAGAGGGACAGATACGCAGTATTTT
.	TRBJ1-2	TRBV29-1	many	CSVEGGGGYTF	TGCAGCGTTGAAGGTGGGGGTGGCTACACCTTC
.	TRBJ2-1	TRBV7-2	few	CASSSATLNEQFF	TGTGCCAGCAGCTCGGCGACATTGAATGAGCAGTTCTTC
.	TRBJ2-3	TRBV7-9	few	CASSLVPGRWDTQYF	TGTGCCAGCAGCTTAGTGCCAGGCCGTTGGGATACGCAGTATTTT
.	TRBJ1-4	TRBV19	few	CASSIRGIEKLFF	TGTGCCAGTAGTATCAGAGGGATTGAAAAACTGTTTTTT
.	TRBJ2-1	TRBV6-5	.	CASSYTYGGTGEQFF	TGTGCCAGCAGTTACACCTACGGAGGGACTGGTGAGCAGTTCTTC
TRBD1	TRBJ1-1	TRBV5-4	once	CASRPPGQGASTEAFF	TGTGCCAGCAGACCACCGGGACAGGGGGCTTCTACTGAAGCTTTCTTT